This record covers a single T cell receptor (beta chain). CDR3 length: 14 residues. The V gene's germline CDR1 is SGHRS and CDR2 YFSETQ. V was pared by 0 bases and J by 7 bases, with 11 bases between. How the authors handled the data: How many nucleated cells were present was estimated from reference gene primer amplification. The data were produced by immunoSEQ multiplex PCR, yet TCRdb's version contains in-frame clones alone and is incomplete. That table supplies the V and J calls and clone size; D and trimming were determined from the DNA. The sample includes fewer than 250,000 clones, under 90% of them seen just once. The source of the sample is a study of blood T cell repertoires in COVID-19.

This chain joins TRBV5-1 and TRBJ2-1, with D possibly TRBD1 on 6 matching bases. This sequence was found in a woman aged 40 to 49 with active or convalescent COVID-19. Sequenced: peripheral blood. In DNA, the CDR3 is TGCGCCAGCAGCTTGGATGGGGGCCGAAATGAGCAGTTCTTC. Its protein product is CASSLDGGRNEQFF.